A single sample is the source of the 10 T cell receptor beta chains below, sequenced in a study of cytomegalovirus exposure and HLA in healthy donors. The PCR had 60 Vbeta and 13 Jbeta primers. The assay was immunoSEQ multiplex PCR, and TCRdb's table has in-frame clones only and misses some. The table records 97,000 or so clones, 70% to 80% of them present only once. The sample was PBMCs. The receptors stem from a male donor in good health and CMV-seropositive.

The chain employs TRBV27 and TRBJ2-1; TRBD2 matches at 10 bases. Germline lookup yields CDR1 MNHEY and CDR2 SMNVEV (reference sequence). J was trimmed by 7 bases and V by 5 bases; bases with no gene match: 11. This CDR3 comprises 16 residues. The DNA for the CDR3 is TGTGCCAGCAGTCGCCTTGCTAGCGGGAGTTTTAATGAGCAGTTCTTC. Encoded protein: CASSRLASGSFNEQFF.

Worth noting for this clone: The junction shows a germline mismatch at one end, possibly a read error. The chain has TRBV19 and TRBJ2-6; D gene uncertain. This CDR3 spans 14 amino acids. CDR1 is LNHDA, CDR2 SQIVND, per germline (reference sequence). The CDR3 loop reads CASSMGSRANVLTF. CDR3 nucleotides: TGTGCCAGTAGTATGGGCTCTAGGGCCAACGTCCTGACTTTC.

The chain carries TRBV6-6 and TRBJ2-2; a possible D gene is TRBD2 (5 bases). V was cut by 0 bases and J by 6 bases, with 14 bases left in between. Germline V gene data show CDR1 as MNHNY and CDR2 as SVGAGI (reference sequence). The CDR3 is 16 residues long. The CDR3 loop is CASSYSDSVGAGELFF. CDR3 nucleotides: TGTGCCAGCAGTTACTCGGACTCCGTGGGAGCCGGGGAGCTGTTTTTT.

The chain has TRBV6-5 and TRBJ1-1; 8 positions agree with TRBD1. The V gene end was trimmed by 2 bases and the J gene end by 11 bases; junction bases not matched to a gene: 4. Germline V gives CDR1 MNHEY, CDR2 SVGAGI. CDR3 length: 12 residues. The CDR3 spells CASSYARGLAFF. The DNA for the CDR3 is TGTGCCAGCAGTTACGCCAGGGGGCTGGCTTTCTTT.

The rearrangement links TRBV29-1 to TRBJ1-2; 10 bases fit TRBD1. The germline CDR1 and CDR2 sequences are SQVTM and ANQGSEA. The CDR3 is 16 amino acids. V was pared by 6 bases and J by 8 bases, with 18 bases of the junction left unmatched. CDR3 bases: TGCAGCGTCCAGGCGTCCGGGACAGGGGCGGGAAGCGGCTACACCTTC. Amino acid sequence: CSVQASGTGAGSGYTF.

The J gene is TRBJ2-5, the V gene TRBV11-1; D may be TRBD1 (5 bases). Trimming cost V 2 bases and J 5 bases, with 15 bases left between them. The CDR3 extends over 15 amino acids. From germline, CDR1 is SGHAT and CDR2 FQDESV (reference sequence). CDR3 in DNA: TGTGCCAGCAGCTTATCATCGGGCAGGGCCGAGACCCAGTACTTC. It specifies CASSLSSGRAETQYF.

The chain joins TRBV10-3 to TRBJ1-1; 10 bases fit TRBD1. Unmatched junction bases numbered 7, after V lost 6 bases and J lost 6 bases. This CDR3 has 14 amino acids. CDR1 ENHRY and CDR2 SYGVKD come from the germline V gene. This CDR3 reads CAIRFGQGDSEAFF. DNA for the CDR3: TGTGCCATCAGATTCGGACAGGGGGACTCTGAAGCTTTCTTT.

The rearrangement links TRBV30 to TRBJ1-2, with no clear D. Germline CDR1 GTSNPN, CDR2 SVGIG (reference sequence). The CDR3 is 12 residues long. Trimming left V 4 bases short and J 4 bases short, with 10 bases between. CDR3 residues: CAWNPGLYGYTF. The DNA for the CDR3 is TGTGCCTGGAATCCGGGTCTCTATGGCTACACCTTC.

The V gene is TRBV11-2, the J gene TRBJ2-1, with 11 bases fitting TRBD2. Germline loops: CDR1 SGHAT, CDR2 FQNNGV. This CDR3 has 17 residues. J was trimmed by 3 bases and V by 6 bases; bases with no gene match: 10. The DNA for the CDR3 is TGTGCCAGCAGGCCTCTTAGCGGGAGGGCCATCTACAATGAGCAGTTCTTC. Translation gives CASRPLSGRAIYNEQFF.

This chain links TRBV18 with TRBJ2-2; weak D call: TRBD2 (5 bases). V lost 3 bases to trimming and J lost 4 bases, with 12 bases between them. The CDR3 extends over 15 amino acids. CDR1 and CDR2 from the germline V gene are KGHSH and LQKENI. CDR3 in DNA: TGTGCCAGCTCACCTAGGGAGTCGGGCACCGGGGAGCTGTTTTTT. It translates to CASSPRESGTGELFF. Together with reference TRBV18 and TRBJ2-2, the CDR3 gives the full variable domain: NAGVMQNPRHLVRRRGQEARLRCSPMKGHSHVYWYRQLPEEGLKFMVYLQKENIIDESGMPKERFSAEFPKEGPSILRIQQVVRGDSAAYFCASSPRESGTGELFFGEGSRLTVL.